This is a list of T cell receptor beta chains from one sample in a study of blood T cell repertoires in COVID-19. Profiling relied on immunoSEQ multiplex PCR, and the TCRdb table lists in-frame clones only, not all of them. The table lists a few hundred thousand clones, 75% to 90% of them singletons. Specimen: peripheral blood. These receptor sequences come from a woman between 45 and 60 years old with COVID-19, enrolled during active disease. The CDR3 runs from the conserved cysteine through the conserved F or W. The D gene is left open where the match is weak.

D	V	J	DNA	CDR3
TRBD1	TRBV30	TRBJ1-5	TGTGCCTGGGCTCGACAGGGAGGTCAGCCCCAGCATTTT	CAWARQGGQPQHF
.	TRBV5-1	TRBJ2-7	TGCGCCAGCAGCTTGATCCCGGGAAGCTCCTACGAGCAGTACTTC	CASSLIPGSSYEQYF
.	TRBV6-5	TRBJ2-7	TGTGCCAGCAGTTACTCGATGGGAGAAACCTACGAGCAGTACTTC	CASSYSMGETYEQYF
TRBD1	TRBV5-1	TRBJ1-1	TGCGCCAGCAGCTTCACAGGGGAAGGGAGGAGCACTGAAGCTTTCTTT	CASSFTGEGRSTEAFF
.	TRBV7-3	TRBJ1-3	TGTGCCAGCAGCTTAACGGGGGGGAGGGGACCCCGCTCTGGAAACACCATATATTTT	CASSLTGGRGPRSGNTIYF
TRBD2	TRBV3-1/TRBV3-2	TRBJ2-4	TGTGCCAGCAGCGAATGGGGAGGGGACCTAGCCAAAAACATTCAGTACTTC	CASSEWGGDLAKNIQYF
TRBD2	TRBV7-6	TRBJ2-1	TGTGCCAGCAGCTCCGAGGGCGGGAGGTCCTACAATGAGCAGTTCTTC	CASSSEGGRSYNEQFF
.	TRBV19	TRBJ1-2	TGTGCCAGTAGTCCCCGGACGGGGGAGTATGGCTACACCTTC	CASSPRTGEYGYTF
TRBD2	TRBV7-3	TRBJ2-1	TGTGCCAGCAGCTTAATGAGTGTGCGGGCGGGAGGCTCCAATGAGCAGTTCTTC	CASSLMSVRAGGSNEQFF
TRBD2	TRBV14	TRBJ2-1	TGTGCCAGCAGCCCTCCCGGGACTAGCGGGTCTTATGAGCAGTTCTTC	CASSPPGTSGSYEQFF
TRBD1	TRBV19	TRBJ1-5	TGTGCCAGTAGTATAGGACAGGGCGCCGGCAATCAGCCCCAGCATTTT	CASSIGQGAGNQPQHF